Following are 27 T cell receptor beta chains from one sample sequenced in a study of shared clonotypes between healthy human individuals (dated by TCRdb to about 2020). Library creation used the immunoSEQ multiplex PCR assay. TCRdb's version of the immuneACCESS table is confined to in-frame rearrangements and falls short of the full clone set. An unresolved V gene accounts for under half of the shortfall where checked; the remainder is of unknown origin. This sample gives around 95,000 clones in total; around two thirds of them show up just once. The top ten clonotypes cover 45% of the sample. The sample was memory CD8+ T cells sorted from blood. The cell subset or site label here, explained by the study, means: CD45RO+ cells pooled with CCR7-negative TemRA cells. The receptors were gathered from a man aged 25 to 45 in good health.

The chain couples TRBV9 to TRBJ2-2; 9 bases match TRBD2. The CDR3 runs to 16 residues. CDR1 is SGDLS and CDR2 is YYNGEE in the germline V gene. The V segment lost 2 bases and the J segment 6 bases; nucleotides outside the gene matches: 8. For the CDR3, the DNA is TGTGCCAGCAGCGTCGGAGCGGGAGGAAATGCCGGGGAGCTGTTTTTT. As protein: CASSVGAGGNAGELFF.

This clone was observed a handful of times. V gene TRBV11-2 combines with J gene TRBJ2-7; TRBD2 agrees at 8 bases. Germline values: CDR1 SGHAT, CDR2 FQNNGV. Trimming took 5 bases from V and 4 from J; bases not matched to a gene: 13. The CDR3 is 16 residues long. As DNA, the CDR3 is TGTGCCAGCAGCCCGGGACTCCCGGGAGGGATATACGAGCAGTACTTC. Translation gives CASSPGLPGGIYEQYF. Full variable domain (outside the CDR3, taken from reference TRBV11-2 and TRBJ2-7): EAGVAQSPRYKIIEKRQSVAFWCNPISGHATLYWYQQILGQGPKLLIQFQNNGVVDDSQLPKDRFSAERLKGVDSTLKIQPAKLEDSAVYLCASSPGLPGGIYEQYFGPGTRLTVT.

The chain recombines TRBV7-8 with TRBJ2-3; D uncertain. The CDR3 spans 15 residues. Germline CDR1 and CDR2: SGHVS and FQNEAQ. V was shortened by 0 bases and J by 5 bases, with 12 bases between the two germline ends. CDR3 coding DNA: TGTGCCAGCAGCTTAGCGAACGGTGCTCTAGATACGCAGTATTTT. This translates into CASSLANGALDTQYF.

The J gene is TRBJ1-1, the V gene TRBV7-9; D not certain. The germline V and J ends were trimmed by 3 bases and 5 bases, with 10 bases remaining between them. The CDR3 sequence is 13 residues long. The germline V gene has CDR1 SEHNR and CDR2 FQNEAQ (reference sequence). The CDR3 region is CASSLVTGTEAFF. CDR3 in DNA: TGTGCCAGCAGCTTGGTAACCGGGACTGAAGCTTTCTTT.

This clone was detected a few times. The genes are TRBV5-1 and TRBJ2-2; D remains ambiguous. The germline V gene has CDR1 SGHRS and CDR2 YFSETQ. V shed 1 base and J shed 3 bases, with 19 bases lying between them. CDR3 length: 18 residues. CDR3 in DNA: TGCGCCAGCAGCTTGTTGGTGGGTAGAGGAGCAGACACCGGGGAGCTGTTTTTT. Translation: CASSLLVGRGADTGELFF.

The chain joins TRBV18 to TRBJ2-7; 7 nucleotides line up with TRBD2. The CDR3 runs to 15 residues. V dropped 3 bases and J dropped 3; count of bases not matched to a gene: 8. Germline lookup yields CDR1 KGHSH and CDR2 LQKENI. CDR3 in DNA: TGTGCCAGCTCACCCGGGCCCGGGGGGAACTACGAGCAGTACTTC. This codes for CASSPGPGGNYEQYF.

With respect to this clone: This sample also contains other DNA sequences that code for the same CDR3. V and J are TRBV19 and TRBJ1-4; D is perhaps TRBD1 (5 bases). CDR1 is LNHDA and CDR2 is SQIVND in the germline V gene (reference sequence). This CDR3 has 15 residues. V was pared by 4 bases and J by 4 bases, with 13 bases between. This CDR3 is CASSTPGLINEKLFF. For the CDR3, the DNA is TGTGCCAGTAGTACCCCGGGACTGATTAATGAAAAACTGTTTTTT.

This chain connects TRBV29-1 to TRBJ1-2; TRBD1 aligns across 7 bases. The CDR3 runs to 13 residues. CDR1 is SQVTM, CDR2 ANQGSEA, per germline. J gave up 4 bases and V 3 bases, and 5 bases lay outside the gene matches. The CDR3: CSVDRQGGYGYTF. In DNA form, the CDR3 reads TGCAGCGTTGATAGACAGGGCGGCTATGGCTACACCTTC. The complete variable domain, with remaining parts taken from reference TRBV29-1 and TRBJ1-2, reads SAVISQKPSRDICQRGTSLTIQCQVDSQVTMMFWYRQQPGQSLTLIATANQGSEATYESGFVIDKFPISRPNLTFSTLTVSNMSPEDSSIYLCSVDRQGGYGYTFGSGTRLTVV.

This clone was counted once. It is likely a read error: a sequence one base away is far more abundant. The sample has other DNA sequences that encode this CDR3 too. J is TRBJ1-2 and V is TRBV27, with TRBD1 matching over 8 bases. The CDR3 loop spans 13 amino acids. The germline CDR1 and CDR2 sequences are MNHEY and SMNVEV (reference sequence). CDR3 region: CASSLGRQGRYTF. The CDR3 DNA reads as TGTGCCAGCAGTTTAGGAAGACAGGGGCGCTACACTTTC.

V usage is TRBV7-8 and J usage is TRBJ1-1; maybe TRBD1 (5 bases). The CDR3 extends over 15 amino acids. Trimming left V 5 bases short and J 0 bases short, with 13 bases between. Germline V lookup: CDR1 SGHVS, CDR2 FQNEAQ. DNA for the CDR3: TGTGCCAGCAGCCTCATGGGGCTCGTGAACACTGAAGCTTTCTTT. Amino acid sequence: CASSLMGLVNTEAFF.

This clone was counted between two and nine times. The rearrangement joins TRBV25-1 to TRBJ2-7, with a tentative D call TRBD2 (5 bases). The germline V gene has CDR1 MGHDK and CDR2 SYGVNS. Trimming removed 3 bases at V and 3 bases at J, with 6 bases between. This CDR3 contains 12 residues. CDR3 protein: CASSDEGYEQYF. DNA for the CDR3: TGTGCCAGCAGTGACGAGGGCTACGAGCAGTACTTC.

This clone showed up just once. The chain is built from TRBV30 and TRBJ1-5; TRBD1 matches at 7 bases. This CDR3 spans 17 amino acids. Germline lookup yields CDR1 GTSNPN and CDR2 SVGIG (reference sequence). With 2 bases clipped from V and 5 bases from J, the junction kept 15 bases outside the gene matches. CDR3 residues: CAWSSLSVYRGHQPQHF. CDR3 sequence (DNA): TGTGCCTGGAGTTCCTTGAGTGTTTACAGGGGCCATCAGCCCCAGCATTTT.

V is TRBV29-1 and J is TRBJ2-3; 12 bases match TRBD2. With 3 bases clipped from V and 3 bases from J, the junction kept 4 bases outside the gene matches. Germline CDR1 SQVTM, CDR2 ANQGSEA. This CDR3 is built from 15 residues. CDR3 DNA sequence: TGCAGCGTTGACCGGACTAGCGGGGAGACAGATACGCAGTATTTT. It encodes CSVDRTSGETDTQYF.

J is TRBJ2-7 and V is TRBV5-5; D possibly corresponds to TRBD1 (6 bases). CDR1 is SGHKS, CDR2 YYEKEE, per germline (reference sequence). Trimming shortened V by 4 bases and J by 0 bases, and 14 bases separated the two germline ends. This CDR3 region has 15 residues. CDR3 sequence: CASSPTGFSSYEQYF. In DNA form, the CDR3 reads TGTGCCAGCAGCCCGACAGGATTTAGCTCCTACGAGCAGTACTTC.

The J gene is TRBJ2-6, the V gene TRBV28; no firm D call. The germline gives CDR1 MDHEN, CDR2 SYDVKM. The V and J ends lost 3 bases and 0 bases respectively, with 6 bases between them. The length of the CDR3 is 15 residues. The DNA for the CDR3 is TGTGCCAGCAGTTTCGCGAGCTCTGGGGCCAACGTCCTGACTTTC. It encodes CASSFASSGANVLTF.

CDR3 nucleotides: TGTGCCAGCAGTTACTCGAATTCTATGAACACTGAAGCTTTCTTT. Its translation is CASSYSNSMNTEAFF. This rearrangement joins TRBV6-5 to TRBJ1-1; no firm D call. Trimming cost V 0 bases and J 0 bases, with 8 bases left between them. The CDR3 sequence is 15 residues long. Germline V gene sequence: CDR1 MNHEY, CDR2 SVGAGI.

The rearrangement joins TRBV7-7 to TRBJ2-7, with 16 bases lining up with TRBD2. With V trimmed by 8 bases and J by 0 bases, 10 bases remained unmatched. The CDR3 extends over 18 amino acids. Germline V gene data show CDR1 as SSHAT and CDR2 as FNYEAQ (reference sequence). The CDR3 DNA reads as TGTGCCAGCGGAACGGGACTAGCGGGAGGGCCACGCTCCTACGAGCAGTACTTC. This translates into CASGTGLAGGPRSYEQYF.

The chain combines TRBV5-1 with TRBJ2-3, with D possibly matching TRBD2 (5 bases). The length of the CDR3 is 15 residues. Looked up from germline, CDR1 is SGHRS and CDR2 is YFSETQ. The V and J ends lost 4 bases and 4 bases respectively, with 16 bases between them. The CDR3 nucleotides are TGCGCCAGCAGCCTCAGAGGGCTAGGAGCAGATACGCAGTATTTT. Its protein is CASSLRGLGADTQYF.

The chain is built from TRBV4-1 and TRBJ2-5, with 7 bases fitting TRBD1. J was trimmed by 2 bases and V by 3 bases; bases with no gene match: 3. This CDR3 has 14 residues. CDR1 MGHRA and CDR2 YSYEKL come from the germline V gene. The chain's CDR3 is CASSQAGGQETQYF. The CDR3 DNA reads as TGCGCCAGCAGCCAGGCAGGGGGACAAGAGACCCAGTACTTC.

V gene TRBV6-1 combines with J gene TRBJ2-6, with D perhaps TRBD1 (6 bases). V was pared by 4 bases and J by 2 bases, with 9 bases between. The CDR3 contains 15 residues. Germline CDR1 and CDR2: MNHNS and SASEGT. The CDR3 loop is CASSASGAGANVLTF. CDR3 sequence (DNA): TGTGCCAGCAGTGCCTCAGGGGCTGGGGCCAACGTCCTGACTTTC.

The V call is TRBV5-1, the J call TRBJ2-1; 9 bases are shared with TRBD1. The V gene end was trimmed by 3 bases and the J gene end by 9 bases; junction bases not matched to a gene: 1. This CDR3 spans 12 amino acids. Germline lookup yields CDR1 SGHRS and CDR2 YFSETQ. CDR3 in amino acids: CASSWDRVEQFF. Written as DNA, the CDR3 is TGCGCCAGCAGCTGGGACAGGGTTGAGCAGTTCTTC. Variable domain in full (rest from reference TRBV5-1 and TRBJ2-1): KAGVTQTPRYLIKTRGQQVTLSCSPISGHRSVSWYQQTPGQGLQFLFEYFSETQRNKGNFPGRFSGRQFSNSRSEMNVSTLELGDSALYLCASSWDRVEQFFGPGTRLTVL.

The chain combines TRBV27 with TRBJ2-7, with no clear D. V was cut by 6 bases and J by 0 bases, with 9 bases left in between. Germline values: CDR1 MNHEY, CDR2 SMNVEV (reference sequence). The CDR3 sequence is 13 residues long. The CDR3 reads CASRADLSYEQYF. CDR3 sequence (DNA): TGTGCCAGCAGGGCAGATCTCTCCTACGAGCAGTACTTC.

This clone was seen a few times. This rearrangement joins TRBV6-1 to TRBJ2-5; D unclear. V lost 3 bases and J lost 5, with 13 bases in between. Germline V lookup: CDR1 MNHNS, CDR2 SASEGT. The CDR3 covers 14 residues. CDR3 in DNA: TGTGCCAGCAGTGAGGGATCTGAAGTCGAGACCCAGTACTTC. Residues: CASSEGSEVETQYF.

With regard to this clone: Distinct nucleotide sequences in the sample also encode this CDR3. V gene TRBV7-8 combines with J gene TRBJ2-7, with D hard to call. The CDR3 has 14 amino acids. CDR1 and CDR2 (germline): SGHVS, FQNEAQ. Deletions cut 1 base from V and 1 base from J, with 8 bases between. The CDR3 spells CASSLVAGSYEQYF. DNA for the CDR3: TGTGCCAGCAGCTTAGTCGCAGGATCCTACGAGCAGTACTTC.

This chain uses TRBV4-1 with TRBJ1-1, with 8 bases fitting TRBD1. There are 15 residues in the CDR3. Per the germline V gene, CDR1 is MGHRA and CDR2 is YSYEKL. The trim removed 5 bases at V and 1 base at J, leaving 6 bases unmatched. CDR3 nucleotide sequence: TGCGCCAGCAGCTACTACGGACAGGGGAACACTGAAGCTTTCTTT. It yields the protein CASSYYGQGNTEAFF.

This clone turned up a few times. This rearrangement joins TRBV5-1 to TRBJ2-7; TRBD1 is a possible D gene (6 bases). Looked up from germline, CDR1 is SGHRS and CDR2 is YFSETQ. V dropped 3 bases and J dropped 2 bases, with 12 bases sitting between them. This CDR3 has 14 residues. The CDR3 spells CASSWTVGAYEQYF. The CDR3 coding sequence is TGCGCCAGCAGCTGGACAGTAGGGGCCTACGAGCAGTACTTC. The full variable domain, rest sourced from reference TRBV5-1 and TRBJ2-7, is KAGVTQTPRYLIKTRGQQVTLSCSPISGHRSVSWYQQTPGQGLQFLFEYFSETQRNKGNFPGRFSGRQFSNSRSEMNVSTLELGDSALYLCASSWTVGAYEQYFGPGTRLTVT.

The chain recombines TRBV7-2 with TRBJ2-1, with a weak D call TRBD2 (6 bases). The CDR3 totals 14 residues. Trimming shortened V by 3 bases and J by 0 bases, and 6 bases separated the two germline ends. Germline CDR1 reads SGHTA; CDR2 reads FQGNSA. CDR3 residues: CASSLTSSYNEQFF. In DNA, the CDR3 is TGTGCCAGCAGCTTGACTAGCTCCTACAATGAGCAGTTCTTC.